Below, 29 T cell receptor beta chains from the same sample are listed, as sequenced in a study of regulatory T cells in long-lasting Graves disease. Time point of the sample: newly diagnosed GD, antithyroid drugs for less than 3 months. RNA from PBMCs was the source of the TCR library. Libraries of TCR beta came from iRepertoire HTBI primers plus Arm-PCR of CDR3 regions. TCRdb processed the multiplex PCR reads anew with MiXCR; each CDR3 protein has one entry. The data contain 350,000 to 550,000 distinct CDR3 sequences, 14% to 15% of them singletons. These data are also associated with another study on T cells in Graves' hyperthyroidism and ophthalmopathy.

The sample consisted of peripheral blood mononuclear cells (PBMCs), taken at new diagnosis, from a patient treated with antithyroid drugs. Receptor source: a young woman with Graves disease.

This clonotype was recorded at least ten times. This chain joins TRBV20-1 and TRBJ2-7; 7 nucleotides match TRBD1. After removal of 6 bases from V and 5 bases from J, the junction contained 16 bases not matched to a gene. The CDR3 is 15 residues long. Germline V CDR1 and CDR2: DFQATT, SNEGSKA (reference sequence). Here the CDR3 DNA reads TGCAGTGCCCGACACCCGACAGGGAACAAGGACGAGCAGTACTTC. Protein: CSARHPTGNKDEQYF.

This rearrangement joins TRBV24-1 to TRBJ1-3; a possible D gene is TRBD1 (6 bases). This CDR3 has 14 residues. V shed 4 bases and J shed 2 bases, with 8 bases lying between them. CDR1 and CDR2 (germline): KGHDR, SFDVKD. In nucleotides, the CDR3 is TGTGCCACCAGTGACGGGGGCGCTGGAAACACCATATATTTT. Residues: CATSDGGAGNTIYF.

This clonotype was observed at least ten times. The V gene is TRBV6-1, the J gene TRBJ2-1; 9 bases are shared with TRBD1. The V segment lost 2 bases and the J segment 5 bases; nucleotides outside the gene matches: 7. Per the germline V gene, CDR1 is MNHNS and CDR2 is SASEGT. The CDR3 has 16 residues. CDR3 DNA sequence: TGTGCCAGCAGTGAAAGGCTGGGACAGGGAAACAATGAGCAGTTCTTC. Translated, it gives CASSERLGQGNNEQFF.

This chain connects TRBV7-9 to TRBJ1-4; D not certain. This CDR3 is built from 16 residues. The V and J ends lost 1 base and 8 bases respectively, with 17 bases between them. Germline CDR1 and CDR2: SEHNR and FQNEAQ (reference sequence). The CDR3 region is CASSLDLGRLGEKLFF. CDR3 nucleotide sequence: TGTGCCAGCAGCTTAGATTTGGGCAGGTTGGGAGAAAAACTGTTTTTT.

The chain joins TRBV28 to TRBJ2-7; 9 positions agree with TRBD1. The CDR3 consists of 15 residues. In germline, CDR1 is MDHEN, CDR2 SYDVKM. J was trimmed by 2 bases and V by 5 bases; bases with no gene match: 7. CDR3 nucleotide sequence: TGTGCCAGCAGTAGATGGGACAGGGTAACCTACGAGCAGTACTTC. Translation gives CASSRWDRVTYEQYF. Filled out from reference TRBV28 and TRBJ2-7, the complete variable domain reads DVKVTQSSRYLVKRTGEKVFLECVQDMDHENMFWYRQDPGLGLRLIYFSYDVKMKEKGDIPEGYSVSREKKERFSLILESASTNQTSMYLCASSRWDRVTYEQYFGPGTRLTVT.

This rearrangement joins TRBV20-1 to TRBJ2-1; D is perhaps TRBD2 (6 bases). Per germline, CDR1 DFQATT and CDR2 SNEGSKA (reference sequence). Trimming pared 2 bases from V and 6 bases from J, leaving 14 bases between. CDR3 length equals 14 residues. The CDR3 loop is CSARIGSGVNEQFF. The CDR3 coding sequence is TGCAGTGCTAGAATCGGGAGTGGGGTCAATGAGCAGTTCTTC.

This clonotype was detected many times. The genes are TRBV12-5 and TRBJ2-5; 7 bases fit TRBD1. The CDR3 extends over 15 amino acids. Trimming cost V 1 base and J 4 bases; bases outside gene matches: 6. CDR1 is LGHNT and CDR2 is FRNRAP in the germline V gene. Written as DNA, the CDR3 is TGTGCTAGTGGTTTGGAGGGGGCGCTTATAGAGACCCAGTACTTC. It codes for CASGLEGALIETQYF. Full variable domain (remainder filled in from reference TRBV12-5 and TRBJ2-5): DARVTQTPRHKVTEMGQEVTMRCQPILGHNTVFWYRQTMMQGLELLAYFRNRAPLDDSGMPKDRFSAEMPDATLATLKIQPSEPRDSAVYFCASGLEGALIETQYFGPGTRLLVL.

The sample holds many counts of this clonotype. The DNA for the CDR3 is TGTGCCAGCAGCCCAGGGGGCGGGAGGGGTGAGCAGTTCTTC. Amino acids: CASSPGGGRGEQFF. The V and J genes are TRBV7-3 and TRBJ2-1, with TRBD2 as a possible D gene (9 bases). The ends were cut back, 5 bases at V and 9 bases at J, with 17 bases in the middle. The CDR3 runs to 14 residues. Germline values: CDR1 SGHTA, CDR2 FQGTGA.

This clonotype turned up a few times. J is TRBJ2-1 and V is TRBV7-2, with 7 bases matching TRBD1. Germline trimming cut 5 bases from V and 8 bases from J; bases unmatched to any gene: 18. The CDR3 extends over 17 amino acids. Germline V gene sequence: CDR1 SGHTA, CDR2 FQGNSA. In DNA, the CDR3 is TGTGCCAGCAGCCGGACGTCATGGCAGGGGGAGTTCGATGAGCAGTTCTTC. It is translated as CASSRTSWQGEFDEQFF.

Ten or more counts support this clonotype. The CDR3 reads CASSLTGIREKLFF. CDR3 sequence (DNA): TGTGCCAGCAGCTTAACAGGGATCCGGGAAAAACTGTTTTTT. The V and J genes are TRBV7-9 and TRBJ1-4; D may be TRBD1 (6 bases). The V end was cut by 2 bases, the J end by 8 bases, with 12 bases between. The CDR3 runs 14 residues. Germline CDR1 is SEHNR and CDR2 is FQNEAQ (reference sequence).

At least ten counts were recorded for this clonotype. The CDR3 is CSASEGTEAFF. CDR3 sequence (DNA): TGCAGTGCTAGTGAGGGGACTGAAGCTTTCTTT. The chain couples TRBV20-1 to TRBJ1-1; TRBD1 is a possible D gene (5 bases). V lost 3 bases and J lost 5, with 7 bases in between. CDR1 and CDR2 (germline): DFQATT, SNEGSKA (reference sequence). This CDR3 region has 11 residues.

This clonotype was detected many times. DNA of the CDR3: TGCGCCAGCAGCTTGGCTTCGGCTAGCGGGAGGGATGAGCAGTTCTTC. This codes for CASSLASASGRDEQFF. The V call is TRBV5-1, the J call TRBJ2-1, with 12 bases matching TRBD2. Germline V gene sequence: CDR1 SGHRS, CDR2 YFSETQ. The CDR3 loop spans 16 amino acids. Germline trimming cut 0 bases from V and 8 bases from J; bases unmatched to any gene: 6.

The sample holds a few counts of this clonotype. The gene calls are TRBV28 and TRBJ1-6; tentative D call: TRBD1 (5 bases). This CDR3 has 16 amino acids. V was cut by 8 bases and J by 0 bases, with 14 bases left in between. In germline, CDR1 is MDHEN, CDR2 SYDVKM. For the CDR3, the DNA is TGTGCCAGCCTAACCCCAGGGAGCTCCTATAATTCACCCCTCCACTTT. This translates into CASLTPGSSYNSPLHF.

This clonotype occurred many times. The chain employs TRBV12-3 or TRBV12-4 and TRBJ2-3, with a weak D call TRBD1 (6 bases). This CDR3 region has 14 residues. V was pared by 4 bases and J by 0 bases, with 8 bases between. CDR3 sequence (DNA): TGTGCCAGCAGTTCCGGACAGAGCACAGATACGCAGTATTTT. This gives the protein CASSSGQSTDTQYF.

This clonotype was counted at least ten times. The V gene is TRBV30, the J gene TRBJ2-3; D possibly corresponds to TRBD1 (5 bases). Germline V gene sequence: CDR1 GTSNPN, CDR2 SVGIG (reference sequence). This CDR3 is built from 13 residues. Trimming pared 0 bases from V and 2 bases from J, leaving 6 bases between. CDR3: CAWSVQDTDTQYF. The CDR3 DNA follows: TGTGCCTGGAGTGTACAGGACACAGATACGCAGTATTTT.

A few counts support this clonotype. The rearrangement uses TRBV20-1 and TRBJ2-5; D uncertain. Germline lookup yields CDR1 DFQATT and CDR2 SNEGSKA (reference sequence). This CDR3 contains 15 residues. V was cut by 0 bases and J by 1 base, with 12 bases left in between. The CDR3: CSARDPTRSQETQYF. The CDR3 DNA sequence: TGCAGTGCTAGAGACCCCACCCGGAGCCAAGAGACCCAGTACTTC.

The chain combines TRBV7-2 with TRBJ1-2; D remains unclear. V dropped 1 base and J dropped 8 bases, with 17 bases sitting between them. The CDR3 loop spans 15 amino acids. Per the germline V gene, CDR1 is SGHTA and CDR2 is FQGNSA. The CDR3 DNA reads TGTGCCAGCAGCTTAGGTCTCCGGGTCCCGGGGGGCTACACCTTC. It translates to CASSLGLRVPGGYTF. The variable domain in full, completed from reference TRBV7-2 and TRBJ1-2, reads GAGVSQSPSNKVTEKGKDVELRCDPISGHTALYWYRQSLGQGLEFLIYFQGNSAPDKSGLPSDRFSAERTGGSVSTLTIQRTQQEDSAVYLCASSLGLRVPGGYTFGSGTRLTVV.

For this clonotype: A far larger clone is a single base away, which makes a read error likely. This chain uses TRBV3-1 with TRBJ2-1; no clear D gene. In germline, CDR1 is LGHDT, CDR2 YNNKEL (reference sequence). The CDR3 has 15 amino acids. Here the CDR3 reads CASSQMGGPADTQCF. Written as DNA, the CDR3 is TGTGCCAGCAGCCAAATGGGCGGACCGGCGGATACGCAGTGTTTT.

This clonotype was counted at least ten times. CDR3 in amino acids: CASSSRAATTDTQYF. CDR3 coding DNA: TGTGCCAGCAGTTCACGGGCCGCAACCACAGATACGCAGTATTTT. V usage is TRBV2 and J usage is TRBJ2-3; D not certain. Germline V gene lookup returns CDR1 SNHLY and CDR2 FYNNEI. The CDR3 has 15 amino acids. The germline V and J ends were trimmed by 5 bases and 2 bases, with 14 bases remaining between them.

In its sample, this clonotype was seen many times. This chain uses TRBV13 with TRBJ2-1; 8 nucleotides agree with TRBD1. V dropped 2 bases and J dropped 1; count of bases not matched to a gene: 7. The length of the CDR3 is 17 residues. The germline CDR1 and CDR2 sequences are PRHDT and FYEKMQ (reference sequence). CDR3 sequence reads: CASSLYRTGLSYNEQFF. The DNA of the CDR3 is TGTGCCAGCAGCTTATACCGGACAGGGTTATCCTACAATGAGCAGTTCTTC.

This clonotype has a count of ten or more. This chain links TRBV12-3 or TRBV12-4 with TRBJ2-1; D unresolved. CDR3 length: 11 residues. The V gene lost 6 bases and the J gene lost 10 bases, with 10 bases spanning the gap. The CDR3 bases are TGTGCCAGCAGCCAAAGCTTGGAGCAGTTCTTC. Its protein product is CASSQSLEQFF.

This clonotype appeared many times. CDR3 residues: CASSLTRPTSIGGNEQFF. The DNA of the CDR3 is TGTGCCAGCAGCCTAACTAGGCCTACGTCAATTGGGGGCAATGAGCAGTTCTTC. This rearrangement joins TRBV11-3 to TRBJ2-1, with D perhaps TRBD1 or TRBD2 (5 bases each). The germline gives CDR1 SGHNT, CDR2 YENEEA. CDR3 size: 18 residues. The V end lost 5 bases, the J end lost 6 bases, and 26 bases lay between the germline ends. The whole variable domain, remainder taken from reference TRBV11-3 and TRBJ2-1, is EAGVVQSPRYKIIEKKQPVAFWCNPISGHNTLYWYLQNLGQGPELLIRYENEEAVDDSQLPKDRFSAERLKGVDSTLKIQPAELGDSAVYLCASSLTRPTSIGGNEQFFGPGTRLTVL.

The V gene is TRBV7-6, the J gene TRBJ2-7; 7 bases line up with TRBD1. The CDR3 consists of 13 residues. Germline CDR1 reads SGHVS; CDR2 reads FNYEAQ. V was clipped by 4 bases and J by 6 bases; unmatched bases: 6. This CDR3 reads CASSYGQATEQYF. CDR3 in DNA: TGTGCCAGCAGCTACGGACAGGCCACCGAGCAGTACTTC.

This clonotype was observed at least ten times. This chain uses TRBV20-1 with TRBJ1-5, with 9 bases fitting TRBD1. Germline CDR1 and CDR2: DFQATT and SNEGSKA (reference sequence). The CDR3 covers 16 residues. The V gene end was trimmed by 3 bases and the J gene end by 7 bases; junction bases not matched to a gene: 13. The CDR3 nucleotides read TGCAGTGCTAGTTCCGGGACAGGGCCTTCGGGGCAGCCCCAGCATTTT. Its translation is CSASSGTGPSGQPQHF.

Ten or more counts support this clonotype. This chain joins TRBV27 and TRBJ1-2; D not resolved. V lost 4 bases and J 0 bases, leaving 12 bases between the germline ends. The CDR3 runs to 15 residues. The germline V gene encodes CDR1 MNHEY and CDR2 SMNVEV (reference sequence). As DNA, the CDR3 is TGTGCCAGCAGTTCGCTGAATCTGGCTAACTATGGCTACACCTTC. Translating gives CASSSLNLANYGYTF.

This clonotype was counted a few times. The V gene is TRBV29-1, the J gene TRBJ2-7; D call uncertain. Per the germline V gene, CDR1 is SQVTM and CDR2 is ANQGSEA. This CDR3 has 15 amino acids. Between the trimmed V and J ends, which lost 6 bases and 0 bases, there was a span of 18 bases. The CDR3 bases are TGCAGCGTCAGAACTACCGGGCCTTCCTCCTACGAGCAGTACTTC. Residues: CSVRTTGPSSYEQYF.

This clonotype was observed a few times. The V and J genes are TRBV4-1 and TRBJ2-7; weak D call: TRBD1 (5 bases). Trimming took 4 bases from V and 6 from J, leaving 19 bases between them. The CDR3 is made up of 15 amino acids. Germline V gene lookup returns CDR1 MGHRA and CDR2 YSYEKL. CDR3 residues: CASSPVDGQGGEQYF. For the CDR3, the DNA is TGCGCCAGCAGCCCAGTGGACGGTCAGGGTGGCGAGCAGTACTTC.

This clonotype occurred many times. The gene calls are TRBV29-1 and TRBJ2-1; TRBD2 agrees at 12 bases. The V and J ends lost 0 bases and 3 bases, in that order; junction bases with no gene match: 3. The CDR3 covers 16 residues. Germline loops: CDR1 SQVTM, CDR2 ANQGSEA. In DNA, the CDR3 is TGCAGCGTTGAAGATGGGGGACTAGCGGGCTACAATGAGCAGTTCTTC. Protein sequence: CSVEDGGLAGYNEQFF.

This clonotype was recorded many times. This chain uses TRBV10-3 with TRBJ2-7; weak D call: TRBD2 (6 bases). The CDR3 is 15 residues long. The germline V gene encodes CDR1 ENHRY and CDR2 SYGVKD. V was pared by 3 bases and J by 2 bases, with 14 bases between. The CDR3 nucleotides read TGTGCCATCAGTGACGCGGGGACTGACACCTACGAGCAGTACTTC. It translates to CAISDAGTDTYEQYF.